This T cell receptor (beta chain) was obtained from a study of sequential checkpoint blockade in melanoma. The repertoire was sequenced with immunoSEQ multiplex PCR; TCRdb's copy has only in-frame clones and lacks some. The sample lists roughly 6,000 clones, around 48% occurring once. As for treatment: randomized to nivolumab then ipilimumab (arm A) or the reverse (arm B). Deletions cut 0 bases from V and 3 bases from J, with 8 bases between. The CDR3 runs to 15 residues. The germline V gene has CDR1 LGHNA and CDR2 YSLEER. This TCR came from a human patient with melanoma. Some clones in this sample may be carry-over from other donors' samples. The sequenced sample was CD8+ T cells sorted from blood (inferred from file names), obtained from a patient given nivolumab and ipilimumab in sequence. The chain links TRBV4-3 to TRBJ1-4; perhaps TRBD1 as D (5 bases). CDR3 region: CASSQDSGSNEKLFF. The CDR3 nucleotides read TGCGCCAGCAGCCAAGATTCAGGGTCTAATGAAAAACTGTTTTTT.